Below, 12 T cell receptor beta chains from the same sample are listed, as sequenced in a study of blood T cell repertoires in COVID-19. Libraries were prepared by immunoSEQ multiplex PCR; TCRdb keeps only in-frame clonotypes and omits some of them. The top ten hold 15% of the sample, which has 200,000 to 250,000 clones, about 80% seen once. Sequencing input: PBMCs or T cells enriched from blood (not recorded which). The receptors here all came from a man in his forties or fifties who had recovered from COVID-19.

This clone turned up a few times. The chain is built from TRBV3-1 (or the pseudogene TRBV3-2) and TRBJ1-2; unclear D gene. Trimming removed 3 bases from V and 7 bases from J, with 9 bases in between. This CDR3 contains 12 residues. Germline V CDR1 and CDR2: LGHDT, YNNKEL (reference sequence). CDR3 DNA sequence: TGTGCCAGCAGCCAGGGAGAAGTTGGCTACACCTTC. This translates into CASSQGEVGYTF.

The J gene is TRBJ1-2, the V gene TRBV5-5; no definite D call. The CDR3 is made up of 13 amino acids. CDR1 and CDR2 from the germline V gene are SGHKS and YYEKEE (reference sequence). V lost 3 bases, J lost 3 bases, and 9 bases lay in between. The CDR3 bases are TGTGCCAGCAGCTCTCAAGACTACTATGGCTACACCTTC. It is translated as CASSSQDYYGYTF.

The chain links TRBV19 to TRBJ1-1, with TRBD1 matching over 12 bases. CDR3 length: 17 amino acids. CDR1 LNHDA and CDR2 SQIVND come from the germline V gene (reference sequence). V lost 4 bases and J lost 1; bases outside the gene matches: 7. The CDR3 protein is CASSTRRDRGPNTEAFF. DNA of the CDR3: TGTGCCAGTAGTACCCGAAGGGACAGGGGGCCGAACACTGAAGCTTTCTTT.

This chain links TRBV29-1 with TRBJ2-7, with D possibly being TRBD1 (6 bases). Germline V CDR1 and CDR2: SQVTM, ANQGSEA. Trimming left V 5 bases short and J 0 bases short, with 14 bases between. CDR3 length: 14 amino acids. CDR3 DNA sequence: TGCAGCGTTAGGACAGCTACGAGCTCCTACGAGCAGTACTTC. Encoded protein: CSVRTATSSYEQYF.

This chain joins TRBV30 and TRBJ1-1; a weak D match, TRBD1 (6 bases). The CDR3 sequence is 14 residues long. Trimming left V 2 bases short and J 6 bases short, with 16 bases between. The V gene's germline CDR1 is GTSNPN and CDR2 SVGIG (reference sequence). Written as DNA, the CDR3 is TGTGCCTGGAGTAGGGCAGGGGCGCGGGCTGAAGCTTTCTTT. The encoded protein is CAWSRAGARAEAFF.

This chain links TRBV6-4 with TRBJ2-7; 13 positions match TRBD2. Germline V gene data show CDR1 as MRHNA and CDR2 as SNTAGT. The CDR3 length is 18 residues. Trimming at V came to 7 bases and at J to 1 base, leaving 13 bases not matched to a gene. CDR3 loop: CASNRPKGLAGVSYEQYF. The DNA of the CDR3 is TGTGCCAGCAACAGACCCAAAGGACTAGCGGGAGTGTCCTACGAGCAGTACTTC.

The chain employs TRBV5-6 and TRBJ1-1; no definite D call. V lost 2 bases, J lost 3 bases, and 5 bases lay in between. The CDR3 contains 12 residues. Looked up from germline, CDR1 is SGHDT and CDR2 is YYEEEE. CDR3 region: CASSFGDTEAFF. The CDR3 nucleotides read TGTGCCAGCAGCTTCGGGGACACTGAAGCTTTCTTT.

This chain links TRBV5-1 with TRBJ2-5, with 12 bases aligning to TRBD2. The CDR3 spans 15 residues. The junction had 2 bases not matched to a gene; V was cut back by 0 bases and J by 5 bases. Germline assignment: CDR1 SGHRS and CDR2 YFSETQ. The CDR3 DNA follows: TGCGCCAGCAGCTTGGGACTAGCGGGAGTGGAGACCCAGTACTTC. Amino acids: CASSLGLAGVETQYF. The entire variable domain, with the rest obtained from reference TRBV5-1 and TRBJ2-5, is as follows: KAGVTQTPRYLIKTRGQQVTLSCSPISGHRSVSWYQQTPGQGLQFLFEYFSETQRNKGNFPGRFSGRQFSNSRSEMNVSTLELGDSALYLCASSLGLAGVETQYFGPGTRLLVL.

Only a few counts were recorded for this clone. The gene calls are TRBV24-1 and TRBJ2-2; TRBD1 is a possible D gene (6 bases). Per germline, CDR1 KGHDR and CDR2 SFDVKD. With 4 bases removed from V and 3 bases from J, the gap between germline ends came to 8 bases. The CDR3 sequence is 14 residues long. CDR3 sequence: CATSEWGHTGELFF. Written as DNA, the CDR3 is TGTGCCACCAGTGAATGGGGGCACACCGGGGAGCTGTTTTTT.

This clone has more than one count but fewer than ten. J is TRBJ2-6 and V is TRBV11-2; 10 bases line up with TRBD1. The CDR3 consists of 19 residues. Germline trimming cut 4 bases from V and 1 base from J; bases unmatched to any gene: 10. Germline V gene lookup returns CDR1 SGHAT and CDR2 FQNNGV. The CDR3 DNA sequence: TGTGCCAGCAGCTCTGACCGGGACAGGGGTGATTCTGGGGCCAACGTCCTGACTTTC. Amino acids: CASSSDRDRGDSGANVLTF.

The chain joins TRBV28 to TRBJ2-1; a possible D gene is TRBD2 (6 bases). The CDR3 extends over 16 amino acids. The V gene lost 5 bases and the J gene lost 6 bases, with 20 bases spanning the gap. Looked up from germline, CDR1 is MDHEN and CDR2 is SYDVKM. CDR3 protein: CASSPYTGTGVNEQFF. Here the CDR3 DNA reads TGTGCCAGCAGTCCGTACACCGGGACGGGGGTCAATGAGCAGTTCTTC. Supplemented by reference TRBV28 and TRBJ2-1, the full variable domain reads DVKVTQSSRYLVKRTGEKVFLECVQDMDHENMFWYRQDPGLGLRLIYFSYDVKMKEKGDIPEGYSVSREKKERFSLILESASTNQTSMYLCASSPYTGTGVNEQFFGPGTRLTVL.

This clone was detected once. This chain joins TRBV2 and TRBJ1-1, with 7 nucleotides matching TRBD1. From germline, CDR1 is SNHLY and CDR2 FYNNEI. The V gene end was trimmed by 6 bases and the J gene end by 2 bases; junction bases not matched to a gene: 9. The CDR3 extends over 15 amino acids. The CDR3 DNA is TGTGCCAGCAGCCCCCAGGGACAGCTCAACACTGAAGCTTTCTTT. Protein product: CASSPQGQLNTEAFF.